These 8 T cell receptor beta chains were all obtained from the same sample, sequenced in a study of OX40 agonist ivuxolimab in advanced cancers. The repertoire was sequenced with immunoSEQ multiplex PCR; TCRdb's copy has only in-frame clones and lacks some. The repertoire holds about 33,000 clones, around 80% seen once, with about 24% in the top ten. The input for sequencing was CD4+ or CD8+ T cells sorted from blood, taken in a trial of the OX40 agonist ivuxolimab. The receptors stem from an adult with an advanced solid tumor such as melanoma, head and neck, liver or kidney cancer.

This clone appeared once. The chain couples TRBV18 to TRBJ1-2; 9 nucleotides align to TRBD1. The germline CDR1 and CDR2 sequences are KGHSH and LQKENI. This CDR3 has 12 residues. Unmatched junction bases numbered 1, after V lost 4 bases and J lost 7 bases. The CDR3 DNA reads TGTGCCAGCTCACTACAGGGGGCTGGCTACACCTTC. Amino acids: CASSLQGAGYTF.

The sample holds a few counts of this clone. The chain uses TRBV27 and TRBJ1-6; maybe TRBD1 (5 bases). Germline CDR1 and CDR2: MNHEY and SMNVEV (reference sequence). The V gene lost 2 bases and the J gene lost 7 bases, with 12 bases spanning the gap. The CDR3 totals 15 residues. The CDR3 protein is CASSLGGAGNSPLHF. Here the CDR3 DNA reads TGTGCCAGCAGTTTAGGGGGAGCAGGGAATTCACCCCTCCACTTT.

This clone was recorded once. The chain employs TRBV6-4 and TRBJ2-1; 7 bases map to TRBD1. Germline CDR1 reads MRHNA; CDR2 reads SNTAGT. After removal of 0 bases from V and 1 base from J, the junction contained 9 bases not matched to a gene. CDR3 length: 18 residues. CDR3 sequence reads: CASSDSMVGTESYNEQFF. The CDR3 DNA reads as TGTGCCAGCAGTGACTCGATGGTAGGGACAGAATCCTACAATGAGCAGTTCTTC.

The table lists this clone with a few counts. V and J are TRBV11-3 and TRBJ2-1; 7 nucleotides agree with TRBD1. With V trimmed by 5 bases and J by 5 bases, 12 bases remained unmatched. In germline, CDR1 is SGHNT, CDR2 YENEEA. This CDR3 has 16 amino acids. CDR3 coding DNA: TGTGCCAGCAGCCCCGGGTCAGGGGGTAACGACAATGAGCAGTTCTTC. As protein: CASSPGSGGNDNEQFF.

There are a few counts of this clone. The chain employs TRBV2 and TRBJ2-3; weak D call: TRBD2 (5 bases). Trimming pared 8 bases from V and 2 bases from J, leaving 11 bases between. This CDR3 region has 13 residues. In germline, CDR1 is SNHLY, CDR2 FYNNEI. CDR3 nucleotides: TGTGCCAGCGGAGGACCTTACACAGATACGCAGTATTTT. Translation gives CASGGPYTDTQYF.

The table lists this clone with a few counts. The chain has TRBV6-5 and TRBJ1-1; 9 nucleotides align to TRBD1. V lost 5 bases and J lost 6; bases outside the gene matches: 7. The length of the CDR3 is 14 residues. Germline CDR1 and CDR2: MNHEY and SVGAGI. The CDR3 loop is CASSPTGGEAEAFF. For the CDR3, the DNA is TGTGCCAGCAGTCCGACAGGGGGAGAAGCTGAAGCTTTCTTT.

The chain combines TRBV10-3 with TRBJ1-2, with D perhaps TRBD1 (5 bases). The CDR3 totals 14 residues. V gave up 6 bases and J gave up 2 bases, with 13 bases separating them. Germline V gene sequence: CDR1 ENHRY, CDR2 SYGVKD. The CDR3 DNA sequence: TGTGCCATCAGCCCCCGGGACGGAAACTATGGCTACACCTTC. This codes for CAISPRDGNYGYTF.

J is TRBJ2-3 and V is TRBV5-1, with a possible D match to TRBD1 (8 bases). Germline CDR1 reads SGHRS; CDR2 reads YFSETQ. The ends were cut back, 6 bases at V and 9 bases at J, with 23 bases in the middle. This CDR3 has 15 residues. The CDR3 spells CASIPQGAGSGTQYF. Written as DNA, the CDR3 is TGCGCCAGCATCCCTCAGGGGGCTGGTAGCGGGACGCAGTATTTT. Drawing the rest from reference TRBV5-1 and TRBJ2-3, the complete variable domain is KAGVTQTPRYLIKTRGQQVTLSCSPISGHRSVSWYQQTPGQGLQFLFEYFSETQRNKGNFPGRFSGRQFSNSRSEMNVSTLELGDSALYLCASIPQGAGSGTQYFGPGTRLTVL.